These 2 T cell receptor beta chains originate from one sample sequenced in a study of T cell repertoires in cytomegalovirus infection. TCRdb re-analysed the reads in MiXCR, keeping a single row per CDR3 protein. This sample has hundreds of thousands of distinct CDR3 sequences, with about a sixth found just once. The sample taken for sequencing was PBMCs. The receptors were gathered from a human donor in good health (CMV status not recorded). Some clones in this sample may be carry-over from other donors' samples.

There are a few counts of this clonotype. This chain connects TRBV27 to TRBJ1-3; maybe TRBD1 (5 bases). V shed 6 bases and J shed 9 bases, with 9 bases lying between them. Per the germline V gene, CDR1 is MNHEY and CDR2 is SMNVEV (reference sequence). CDR3 length equals 11 residues. CDR3 loop: CASRGPGTIYF. CDR3 nucleotide sequence: TGTGCCAGCAGGGGGCCGGGCACCATATATTTT.

This clonotype was counted many times. The CDR3 nucleotides read TGTGCCAGCAGCTTAGGGAATCGGGGTGACGAGCAGTACTTC. Translating it yields CASSLGNRGDEQYF. V usage is TRBV7-2 and J usage is TRBJ2-7; D may be TRBD2 (5 bases). Per the germline V gene, CDR1 is SGHTA and CDR2 is FQGNSA. The CDR3 has 14 residues. V was pared by 1 base and J by 5 bases, with 12 bases between.